This T cell receptor (beta chain) was sequenced in a study of T cells in Graves' hyperthyroidism and ophthalmopathy. Overall study findings and caveats: A model of 13 V-J features distinguished ophthalmopathy from stable hyperthyroidism. Among clonotypes expanded in thyroid above 0.001, most were also found in blood.

The CDR3 runs to 15 residues. Germline assignment: CDR1 SGHTA and CDR2 FQGNSA. Uncontrolled infection, other autoimmune disease, pregnancy or lactation led to exclusion. Clinical symptoms, serum thyroxine, TRAb, thyroid ultrasound and orbital computed tomography informed diagnoses. Regions amplified from RNA transcripts were the TCR beta CDR3 regions. The TCR CDR3 was amplified in a first-round RT-PCR using the HTBI primer set. TCRdb re-called the multiplex PCR reads through MiXCR, storing one row per CDR3 protein. This sample carries around 600,000 distinct CDR3 sequences, over 40% of them seen once, and the ten largest clones take about 7.2%. Of note for this clonotype: Its antigen is undetermined. A junction boundary mismatches the germline segment, possibly from a read error.

The sample comprised peripheral blood or thyroid tissue (not recorded which). The receptor's source is an adult man with Graves' disease, either hyperthyroidism or ophthalmopathy (not recorded which). V is TRBV7-2 and J is TRBJ1-2, with D perhaps matching TRBD1 (6 bases). CDR3 bases: TGCGCCAGCAGCCTGAATACGGGGGCTGGCTATGGCTACACCTTC. It codes for CASSLNTGAGYGYTF.